Here is one TCR beta chain with its context. The antigen is not known. This sample is drawn from a study of human T cells and chemical hapten exposure. At the level of the study: Patients had diphenylcyclopropenone applied to the scalp weekly throughout the roughly 24-week study. Small pooled library volume differences chiefly drove per-sample TCR yield variation.

As to time point: patch test 2, 6 weeks after DPC sensitization. The treatment is: therapeutic diphenylcyclopropenone sensitization with weekly scalp DPC. Study results and limitations: The donors suffered from alopecia, so their immune response may not match that of healthy people.

TCRdb processed the RACE reads anew with MiXCR; each CDR3 protein has one entry. The data hold some 79,000 distinct CDR3 sequences, with about 9.4% observed a single time. This CDR3 region has 17 residues. Germline V CDR1 and CDR2: SGHRS, YFSETQ. Trimming at V came to 2 bases and at J to 1 base, leaving 1 base not matched to a gene. The V and J genes are TRBV5-1 and TRBJ2-1; 15 bases map to TRBD2. This clonotype originated in a woman between 45 and 60 years old with alopecia areata. Some clones in this sample may be carry-over from other donors' samples. The sequenced sample was whole blood, obtained in connection with sensitization to the hapten diphenylcyclopropenone (DPC). DNA of the CDR3: TGCGCCAGCAGCTTCGGGACTAGCGGGAGGTCCTACAATGAGCAGTTCTTC. Translation: CASSFGTSGRSYNEQFF.